This T cell receptor (beta chain) was captured in a study of cytomegalovirus exposure and HLA in healthy donors. Findings and limits, study-wide: As immune exposure information, only CMV serostatus was available. The authors later linked a missense DCLRE1C variant to TCR beta V- and J-gene trimming.

The table lists this clone with a count of one. Its antigen is undetermined. PCR used 60 Vbeta primers and 13 Jbeta primers. Only in-frame clones appear in the TCRdb table, and some are missing; sequencing was by immunoSEQ multiplex PCR. The sample lists 150,000 to 200,000 clones; about three quarters were seen once. The material sequenced was PBMCs. This TCR was sampled from a woman aged 40 to 55 in good health and CMV-seronegative.

The CDR3 sequence is CAWRGGPGLAGSRGYNEQFF. The CDR3 DNA reads TGTGCCTGGAGAGGGGGTCCGGGACTAGCGGGTTCGCGGGGCTACAATGAGCAGTTCTTC. The chain is built from TRBV30 and TRBJ2-1; 12 bases map to TRBD2. CDR1 GTSNPN and CDR2 SVGIG come from the germline V gene (reference sequence). Trimming at V came to 3 bases and at J to 3 bases, leaving 18 bases not matched to a gene. The CDR3 length is 20 residues.